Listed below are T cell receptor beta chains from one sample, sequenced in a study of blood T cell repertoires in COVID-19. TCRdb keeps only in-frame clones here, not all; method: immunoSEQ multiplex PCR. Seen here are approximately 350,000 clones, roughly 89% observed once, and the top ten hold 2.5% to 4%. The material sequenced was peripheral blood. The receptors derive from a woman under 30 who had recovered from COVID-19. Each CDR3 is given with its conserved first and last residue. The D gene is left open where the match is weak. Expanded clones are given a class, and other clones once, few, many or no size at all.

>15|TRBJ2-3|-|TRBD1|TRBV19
TGTGCCAGTAGGGACAGGGTCAGGGGCTCAGATACGCAGTATTTT
CASRDRVRGSDTQYF
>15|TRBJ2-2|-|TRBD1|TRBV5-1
TGCGCCAGCAGCTTACGACAGGGGATGACCGGGGAGCTGTTTTTT
CASSLRQGMTGELFF
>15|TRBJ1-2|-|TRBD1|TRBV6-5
TGTGCCAGCAGTTACCGGCCAGGGGGCGTCTATGGCTACACCTTC
CASSYRPGGVYGYTF
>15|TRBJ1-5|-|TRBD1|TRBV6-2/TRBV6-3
TGTGCCAGCAGCCCGCCAGGGGGTGGCAATCAGCCCCAGCATTTT
CASSPPGGGNQPQHF
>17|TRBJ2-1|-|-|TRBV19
TGTGCCAGTAGTACCCACGTCGGGGAGGTGAACTACAATGAGCAGTTCTTC
CASSTHVGEVNYNEQFF
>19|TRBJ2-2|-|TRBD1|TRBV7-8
TGTGCCAGCAGCTTCGCCCGGACAGGGTGGGAAGCGACCACCGGGGAGCTGTTTTTT
CASSFARTGWEATTGELFF
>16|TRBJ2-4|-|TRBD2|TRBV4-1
TGCGCCAGCAGTTCGACTAGCGGGCTTACGAAAAACATTCAGTACTTC
CASSSTSGLTKNIQYF
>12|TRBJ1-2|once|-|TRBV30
TGTGCCTGGGAAGAACAGAGCTATGGCTACACCTTC
CAWEEQSYGYTF
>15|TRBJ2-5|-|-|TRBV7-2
TGTGCCAGCAGCCCCCACCCAGGGGCCCAAGAGACCCAGTACTTC
CASSPHPGAQETQYF
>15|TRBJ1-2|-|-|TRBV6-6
TGTGCCAGCAGTTACCAAGGGGAGGAGTACTATGGCTACACCTTC
CASSYQGEEYYGYTF
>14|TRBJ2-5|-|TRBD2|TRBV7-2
TGTGCCAGCAGCTTAGTCGGGGGGACCCAGACCCAGTACTTC
CASSLVGGTQTQYF
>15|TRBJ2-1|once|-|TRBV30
TGTGCCTGGAGTGCACCAGGGGGGCTCGCACATGAGCAGTTCTTC
CAWSAPGGLAHEQFF
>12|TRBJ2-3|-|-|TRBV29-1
TGCAGCGGGAATAGCGGATCCGGTACGCAGTATTTT
CSGNSGSGTQYF
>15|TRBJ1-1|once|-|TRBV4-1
TGCGCCAGCAGCCCTCCCCCGGGGGTGAACACTGAAGCTTTCTTT
CASSPPPGVNTEAFF
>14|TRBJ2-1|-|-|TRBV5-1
TGCGCCAGCAGCTCAGGGATAGGGTGGAATGAGCAGTTCTTC
CASSSGIGWNEQFF
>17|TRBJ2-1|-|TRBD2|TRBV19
TGTGCCAGTAGTATAGTCAGTGGGACTAGCGGGAGGAATGAGCAGTTCTTC
CASSIVSGTSGRNEQFF
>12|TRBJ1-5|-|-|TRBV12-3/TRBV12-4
TGTGCCAGCACTACAGGATCCTCGGCCCAGCATTTT
CASTTGSSAQHF
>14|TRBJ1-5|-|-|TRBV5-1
TGCGCCAGCAGCTTACAGGGAGATAATCAGCCCCAGCATTTT
CASSLQGDNQPQHF
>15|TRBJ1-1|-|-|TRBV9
TGTGCCAGCAGCGCTGGTGGGAGTGGGAACACTGAAGCTTTCTTT
CASSAGGSGNTEAFF
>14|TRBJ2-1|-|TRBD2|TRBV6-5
TGTGCCAGCAGTCATACGGGACTAGCGGGTGAGCAGTTCTTC
CASSHTGLAGEQFF
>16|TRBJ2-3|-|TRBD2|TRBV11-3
TGTGCCAGCAGCCCGACTAGCGGGAGGGCCCTTTATACGCAGTATTTT
CASSPTSGRALYTQYF
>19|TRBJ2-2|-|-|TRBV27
TGTGCCAGCAGTGCCACCCGACAGGACCTCCACAAGAACACCGGGGAGCTGTTTTTT
CASSATRQDLHKNTGELFF
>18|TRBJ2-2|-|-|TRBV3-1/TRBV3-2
TGTGCCAGCAGCTACCTTCCCGGGACAACCGCGAACACCGGGGAGCTGTTTTTT
CASSYLPGTTANTGELFF
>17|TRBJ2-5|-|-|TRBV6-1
TGTGCCAGCAGTGTATCTCGATCGGTCGGGAGTGGGGAGACCCAGTACTTC
CASSVSRSVGSGETQYF
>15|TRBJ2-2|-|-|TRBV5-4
TGTGCCAGCAGCTCGCGAAACGCGAACACCGGGGAGCTGTTTTTT
CASSSRNANTGELFF
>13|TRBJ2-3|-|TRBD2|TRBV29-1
TGCAGCGCGGGGACTAGCGGCCCACAGGAGCAGTATTTT
CSAGTSGPQEQYF
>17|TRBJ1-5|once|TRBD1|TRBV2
TGTGCCAGCAGGTCGGGTGGGACAGGGGACTTAAATCAGCCCCAGCATTTT
CASRSGGTGDLNQPQHF
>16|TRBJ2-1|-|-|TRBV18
TGTGCCAGCTCACCAACTATGACGCCTTCCTACAATGAGCAGTTCTTC
CASSPTMTPSYNEQFF
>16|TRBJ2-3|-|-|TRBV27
TGTGCCAGCAGTTCCTTTAGCGGCACCCGTCGGGATACGCAGTATTTT
CASSSFSGTRRDTQYF
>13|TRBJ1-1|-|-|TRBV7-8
TGTGCCAGCAGCACTAGAGCCGCAGAAGAAGCTTTCTTT
CASSTRAAEEAFF
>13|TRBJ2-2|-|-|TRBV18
TGTGCCAGCTCACCTGGAGTCTCCGGGGAGCTGTTTTTT
CASSPGVSGELFF
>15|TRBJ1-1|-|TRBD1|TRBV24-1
TGTGCCACCAGTGATGGGACAGGGGGGAACACTGAAGCTTTCTTT
CATSDGTGGNTEAFF
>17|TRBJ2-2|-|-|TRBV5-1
TGCGCCAGCAGCCCGAACTGGGACAACGCGGGCACCGGGGAGCTGTTTTTT
CASSPNWDNAGTGELFF
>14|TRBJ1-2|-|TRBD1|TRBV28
TGTGCCAGCAGTTGGACAGGGGCGGCCTATGGCTACACCTTC
CASSWTGAAYGYTF
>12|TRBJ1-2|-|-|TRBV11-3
TGTGCCAGCAGGCAGGGAACCGATGGCTACACCTTC
CASRQGTDGYTF
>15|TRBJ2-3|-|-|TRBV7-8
TGTGCCAGCACCCGGGACACGTTCGGGACAGATACGCAGTATTTT
CASTRDTFGTDTQYF
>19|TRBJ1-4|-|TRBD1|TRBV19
TGTGCCAGTAGTACCGGGACAGGGGGCGGCGTTTCTTTTAGTGAAAAACTGTTTTTT
CASSTGTGGGVSFSEKLFF
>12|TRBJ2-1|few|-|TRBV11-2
TGTGCCAGCAGCCAAGGGGGAAATGAGCAGTTCTTC
CASSQGGNEQFF
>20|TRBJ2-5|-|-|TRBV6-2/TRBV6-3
TGTGCCAGCAGTTACCCCGGTTTCCGGGAACTGGGAGGTTACCAAGAGACCCAGTACTTC
CASSYPGFRELGGYQETQYF
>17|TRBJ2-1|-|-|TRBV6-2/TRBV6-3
TGTGCCAGCAGTCACTTTTGGGAGGCCTCGACCTACAATGAGCAGTTCTTC
CASSHFWEASTYNEQFF
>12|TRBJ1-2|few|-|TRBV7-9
TGTGCCAGCAGCTTACCGGGTAGGGGCTACACCTTC
CASSLPGRGYTF
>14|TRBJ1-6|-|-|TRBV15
TGTGCCACGGCGGGTGGGAGGTATAATTCACCCCTCCACTTT
CATAGGRYNSPLHF
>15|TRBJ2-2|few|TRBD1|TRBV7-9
TGTGCCAGCAGTGGACAGGCCCTGGGAGCCGGGGAGCTGTTTTTT
CASSGQALGAGELFF
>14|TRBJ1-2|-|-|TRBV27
TGTGCCAGCAGTGAACGGACAGCCCGCAACGGCTACACCTTC
CASSERTARNGYTF
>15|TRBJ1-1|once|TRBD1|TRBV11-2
TGTGCCAGCAGCAGGGGACAGGGGCTCCCCCGTGAAGCTTTCTTT
CASSRGQGLPREAFF
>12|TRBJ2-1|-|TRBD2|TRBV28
TGTGCCAGCAGTGTGCTAGCGGGAGTAATGGTCTTC
CASSVLAGVMVF
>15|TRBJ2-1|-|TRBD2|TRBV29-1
TGCAGCGTACCCTTCATCGCGGGAGGTAACAATGAGCAGTTCTTC
CSVPFIAGGNNEQFF
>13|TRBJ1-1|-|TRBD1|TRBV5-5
TGTGCCAGCAGCGTAGGGACAGCAATAGAAGCTTTCTTT
CASSVGTAIEAFF
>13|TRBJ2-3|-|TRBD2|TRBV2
TGTGCCAGCAGTCGGGACTACACAGATACGCAGTATTTT
CASSRDYTDTQYF
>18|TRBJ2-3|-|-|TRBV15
TGTGCCACCAGCCAGGGGGCTAGCGGGGCTGGGTACACAGATACGCAGTATTTT
CATSQGASGAGYTDTQYF
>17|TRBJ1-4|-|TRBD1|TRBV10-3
TGTGCCATCAGTGAGTCGGGAACATGGACAGGGGGTGAAAAACTGTTTTTT
CAISESGTWTGGEKLFF